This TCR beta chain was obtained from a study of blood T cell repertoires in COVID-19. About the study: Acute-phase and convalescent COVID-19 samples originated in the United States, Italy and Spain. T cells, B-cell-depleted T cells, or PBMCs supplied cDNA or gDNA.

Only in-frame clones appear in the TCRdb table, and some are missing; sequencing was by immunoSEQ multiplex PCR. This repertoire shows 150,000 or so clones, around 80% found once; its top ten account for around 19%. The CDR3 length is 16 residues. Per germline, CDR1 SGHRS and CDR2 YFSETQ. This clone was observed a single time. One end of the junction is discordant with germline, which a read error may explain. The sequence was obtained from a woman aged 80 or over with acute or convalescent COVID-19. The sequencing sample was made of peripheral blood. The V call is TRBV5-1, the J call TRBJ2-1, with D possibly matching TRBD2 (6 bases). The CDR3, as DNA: TGCGCCAGCAGCTTGGGTCCCCCGGGGGAGTACAGTGAGCAGTTCTTC. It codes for CASSLGPPGEYSEQFF.